The present entry profiles one TCR beta chain with its context. CD3+CD4+ and CD3+CD8+ cells were FACS-sorted from thawed unstimulated PBMCs. These data originate in a study of T cell clones after liver transplantation. V shed 1 base and J shed 1 base, with 5 bases lying between them. The CDR3 loop spans 13 amino acids. Germline lookup yields CDR1 SGHDT and CDR2 YYEEEE. The assay was immunoSEQ multiplex PCR, and TCRdb's table has in-frame clones only and misses some. The data show around 20,000 clones, 80% to 90% seen once. The sequenced sample was CD8+ T cells from blood, obtained about 46 months after liver transplant. This TCR was recovered from a human patient who received a liver transplant. The graft donor may account for some of the T cells. The rearrangement uses TRBV5-6 and TRBJ1-1; D unresolved. The CDR3 loop reads CASSLSANTEAFF. The CDR3 DNA reads as TGTGCCAGCAGCTTGAGTGCGAACACTGAAGCTTTCTTT.